This TCR beta chain stems from a study of cytomegalovirus exposure and HLA in healthy donors. Whole-study findings and limits: Sequencing had likely introduced a cluster of highly shared sequence variants as an artifact. Most of the TCR beta V segments (in an earlier analysis) were productive either about 87% or about 30% of the time. Reports indicate that TCR beta sequences accurately predicted the HLA-A and HLA-B alleles of most subjects.

To note about this clone: Its antigen is still unknown.

PCR amplification relied on 60 Vbeta primers (plus 13 Jbeta primers). Data came from immunoSEQ multiplex PCR; TCRdb stores just in-frame clones and leaves some out. The top ten hold approximately 0.76% of the sample, which has about 170,000 clones, around 80% seen once. The CDR3 is made up of 16 amino acids. Germline assignment: CDR1 SGHAT and CDR2 FQNNGV. V was trimmed by 1 base and J by 7 bases, leaving 17 bases between them. The rearrangement joins TRBV11-2 to TRBJ1-5; D ambiguous. The sequence came from a female donor in good health and CMV-seronegative. Sequencing was carried out using PBMCs. As DNA, the CDR3 is TGTGCCAGCAGCTTAGTCCATCTAAGAAGGGAGCAGCCCCAGCATTTT. Its protein is CASSLVHLRREQPQHF.